Shown below are 32 T cell receptor beta chains from a single sample sequenced in a study of response to subunit inactivated influenza vaccine. TCRdb analysed the RT-PCR reads with MiXCR anew, one entry per CDR3 protein. The sample consists of about 780,000 distinct CDR3 sequences, roughly 18% of them appearing once. The input for sequencing was PBMCs from blood, taken around 5 days after vaccination. The source is a man between 45 and 60 years old who received an inactivated influenza vaccine.

CDR3 protein: CASSLAGAAGGRETQYF. In nucleotides, the CDR3 is TGTGCCAGCAGTTTAGCCGGTGCGGCGGGGGGGCGAGAGACCCAGTACTTC. The gene calls are TRBV28 and TRBJ2-5; 9 positions match TRBD2. CDR1 and CDR2 from the germline V gene are MDHEN and SYDVKM. J gave up 4 bases and V 2 bases, and 11 bases lay outside the gene matches. This CDR3 region has 17 residues. The variable domain in full, with the rest retrieved from reference TRBV28 and TRBJ2-5, is DVKVTQSSRYLVKRTGEKVFLECVQDMDHENMFWYRQDPGLGLRLIYFSYDVKMKEKGDIPEGYSVSREKKERFSLILESASTNQTSMYLCASSLAGAAGGRETQYFGPGTRLLVL.

This clonotype was observed a handful of times. The chain recombines TRBV29-1 with TRBJ2-7, with D perhaps being TRBD1 or TRBD2 (5 bases each). V lost 5 bases, J lost 3 bases, and 14 bases lay in between. There are 13 residues in the CDR3. Germline values: CDR1 SQVTM, CDR2 ANQGSEA. The DNA for the CDR3 is TGCAGCGTTAGGTCCTGGGACGACTACGAGCAGTACTTC. Its protein is CSVRSWDDYEQYF.

This clonotype was observed a few times. The chain combines TRBV7-9 with TRBJ2-1; the D gene could be TRBD1 or TRBD2 (5 bases each). CDR3 size: 17 residues. Trimming pared 5 bases from V and 1 base from J, leaving 18 bases between. The germline CDR1 and CDR2 sequences are SEHNR and FQNEAQ (reference sequence). CDR3 sequence: CASSPGTGRGSYNEQFF. The CDR3 DNA is TGTGCCAGCAGCCCGGGGACGGGACGTGGGTCCTACAATGAGCAGTTCTTC.

The rearrangement links TRBV7-2 to TRBJ2-3; no clear D gene. Germline V gene data show CDR1 as SGHTA and CDR2 as FQGNSA. This CDR3 is 13 amino acids long. With 4 bases removed from V and 8 bases from J, the gap between germline ends came to 13 bases. CDR3 protein: CASSSDGRVTQYF. The CDR3 nucleotides read TGTGCCAGCAGCTCAGACGGGCGCGTTACGCAGTATTTT.

The chain couples TRBV7-9 to TRBJ2-5, with 8 bases fitting TRBD2. Germline V gene lookup returns CDR1 SEHNR and CDR2 FQNEAQ (reference sequence). J lost 7 bases, V lost 4 bases, and 14 bases had no gene match. The CDR3 contains 16 residues. CDR3 sequence: CASSSYSLREVSTQYF. The DNA of the CDR3 is TGTGCCAGCAGCTCGTACTCTCTGCGGGAGGTATCGACCCAGTACTTC. The entire variable domain, with the rest obtained from reference TRBV7-9 and TRBJ2-5, is as follows: DTGVSQNPRHKITKRGQNVTFRCDPISEHNRLYWYRQTLGQGPEFLTYFQNEAQLEKSRLLSDRFSAERPKGSFSTLEIQRTEQGDSAMYLCASSSYSLREVSTQYFGPGTRLLVL.

The gene calls are TRBV29-1 and TRBJ2-2; TRBD2 aligns across 14 bases. Looked up from germline, CDR1 is SQVTM and CDR2 is ANQGSEA. The CDR3 spans 17 residues. V lost 5 bases and J lost 3; bases outside the gene matches: 8. Here the CDR3 DNA reads TGCAGCGTTAAGGGACTAGCGGGAGTTTCGGACACCGGGGAGCTGTTTTTT. Protein sequence: CSVKGLAGVSDTGELFF.

In its sample, this clonotype was seen many times. The chain joins TRBV29-1 to TRBJ2-1, with 11 nucleotides matching TRBD2. The CDR3 has 14 amino acids. Germline V lookup: CDR1 SQVTM, CDR2 ANQGSEA. J lost 10 bases, V lost 6 bases, and 11 bases had no gene match. In DNA, the CDR3 is TGCAGCGTCAAAGGGCTAGCGGGAGGCGTGGAGCAGTTCTTC. Its translation: CSVKGLAGGVEQFF.

This clonotype was counted a few times. The chain uses TRBV20-1 and TRBJ2-7, with D perhaps given as TRBD1 or TRBD2 (6 bases each). The length of the CDR3 is 12 residues. The germline CDR1 and CDR2 sequences are DFQATT and SNEGSKA (reference sequence). V gave up 5 bases and J gave up 2 bases, with 10 bases separating them. The CDR3: CSAGGGPYEQYF. The CDR3, as DNA: TGCAGTGCTGGAGGGGGGCCCTACGAGCAGTACTTC.

This clonotype appeared a few times. CDR3 loop: CASSVGPSGNSYEQYF. The CDR3 DNA reads TGTGCCAGCAGCGTAGGTCCTAGCGGGAATTCCTACGAGCAGTACTTC. The rearrangement uses TRBV9 and TRBJ2-7; 9 bases are shared with TRBD2. The CDR3 extends over 16 amino acids. Germline CDR1 SGDLS, CDR2 YYNGEE. With 0 bases clipped from V and 1 base from J, the junction kept 5 bases outside the gene matches.

The chain joins TRBV20-1 to TRBJ2-7; 10 bases are a match to TRBD2. This CDR3 is built from 12 residues. The junction had 3 bases not matched to a gene; V was cut back by 7 bases and J by 3 bases. The V gene's germline CDR1 is DFQATT and CDR2 SNEGSKA (reference sequence). The CDR3 nucleotides are TGCAGTGTGACTAGCGGGTACTACGAGCAGTACTTC. This translates into CSVTSGYYEQYF.

The chain joins TRBV7-3 to TRBJ2-3; TRBD2 matches 7 bases. V lost 5 bases, J lost 3 bases, and 14 bases stayed unmatched. Germline-derived CDR1 and CDR2 are SGHTA and FQGTGA. The CDR3 covers 17 residues. CDR3 sequence: CASSPMGGSLVTDTQYF. The CDR3 DNA sequence: TGTGCCAGCAGCCCAATGGGCGGGAGCTTAGTTACAGATACGCAGTATTTT.

This clonotype was counted ten times or more. This sequence joins TRBV7-2 and TRBJ1-1, with 8 bases lining up with TRBD1. The CDR3 runs to 15 residues. From germline, CDR1 is SGHTA and CDR2 FQGNSA. V trimming: 0 bases; J trimming: 11 bases; junction bases outside the gene matches: 11. CDR3 sequence reads: CASSLAPGTGSDAFF. As DNA, the CDR3 is TGTGCCAGCAGCTTAGCGCCGGGGACAGGCTCCGACGCTTTCTTT. Full variable domain (outside the CDR3, taken from reference TRBV7-2 and TRBJ1-1): GAGVSQSPSNKVTEKGKDVELRCDPISGHTALYWYRQSLGQGLEFLIYFQGNSAPDKSGLPSDRFSAERTGGSVSTLTIQRTQQEDSAVYLCASSLAPGTGSDAFFGQGTRLTVV.

As to this clonotype: With a much larger clone just one base away, this may be a read error. The chain has TRBV12-3 or TRBV12-4 and TRBJ2-7; 8 bases fit TRBD2. The CDR3 sequence is 14 residues long. CDR3 region: CASSQTSASCEQYF. Written as DNA, the CDR3 is TGTGCCAGCAGTCAGACTAGCGCATCCTGCGAGCAGTACTTC.

The V and J genes are TRBV28 and TRBJ2-7; 11 nucleotides match TRBD2. The CDR3 covers 18 residues. Germline CDR1 MDHEN, CDR2 SYDVKM. V lost 10 bases and J lost 3; bases outside the gene matches: 20. For the CDR3, the DNA is TGTGCCATGGGCCCCGGGCTCCTCTGGCTAGCGGGAGGCTACGAGCAGTACTTC. It encodes CAMGPGLLWLAGGYEQYF.

V and J are TRBV5-5 and TRBJ1-5; perhaps TRBD1 as D (6 bases). V lost 3 bases, J lost 3 bases, and 13 bases lay in between. The CDR3 consists of 15 residues. Germline CDR1 reads SGHKS; CDR2 reads YYEKEE (reference sequence). CDR3 loop: CASSWGANNNQPQHF. The DNA of the CDR3 is TGTGCCAGCAGCTGGGGGGCCAACAACAATCAGCCCCAGCATTTT.

This clonotype was observed a few times. The J gene is TRBJ2-2, the V gene TRBV10-3; TRBD1 might be the D (5 bases). CDR1 ENHRY and CDR2 SYGVKD come from the germline V gene. Between the trimmed V and J ends, which lost 2 bases and 0 bases, there was a span of 7 bases. There are 15 residues in the CDR3. CDR3 DNA sequence: TGTGCCATCAGTGAGCAGGGTACGAACACCGGGGAGCTGTTTTTT. Amino acid sequence: CAISEQGTNTGELFF.

There are a few counts of this clonotype. The chain recombines TRBV6-2 or TRBV6-3 with TRBJ2-7; D is ambiguous. Deletions cut 2 bases from V and 0 bases from J, with 8 bases between. Germline lookup yields CDR1 MNHEY and CDR2 SVGEGT. The CDR3 totals 14 residues. CDR3 in DNA: TGTGCCAGCAGTTACCTTCCAGACTCCTACGAGCAGTACTTC. Its translation: CASSYLPDSYEQYF.

J is TRBJ1-1 and V is TRBV5-5; D is perhaps TRBD1 (5 bases). This CDR3 has 12 amino acids. Germline V gives CDR1 SGHKS, CDR2 YYEKEE (reference sequence). The V and J ends lost 5 bases and 5 bases respectively, with 10 bases between them. CDR3 DNA sequence: TGTGCCAGCAGTAAGGGGTGGACTGAAGCTTTCTTT. Its protein is CASSKGWTEAFF.

The rearrangement uses TRBV7-2 and TRBJ2-7, with D possibly being TRBD1 (6 bases). Per the germline V gene, CDR1 is SGHTA and CDR2 is FQGNSA. The CDR3 sequence is 15 residues long. Deletions cut 1 base from V and 5 bases from J, with 15 bases between. The CDR3 loop is CASSLGGRGVDEQYF. The CDR3 nucleotides read TGTGCCAGCAGCTTAGGTGGCAGGGGAGTCGACGAGCAGTACTTC.

The J gene is TRBJ2-7, the V gene TRBV5-1, with a possible D match to TRBD2 (5 bases). V lost 0 bases to trimming and J lost 5 bases, with 18 bases between them. Germline V gene sequence: CDR1 SGHRS, CDR2 YFSETQ. The CDR3 length is 16 residues. DNA for the CDR3: TGCGCCAGCAGCTTGGTTCGGGCGGCTAGCCTCCACGAGCAGTACTTC. Its translation: CASSLVRAASLHEQYF.

This clonotype was counted only a few times. The chain carries TRBV12-3 or TRBV12-4 and TRBJ2-1, with TRBD2 identical over 9 bases. CDR3 length: 18 amino acids. The trim removed 1 base at V and 0 bases at J, leaving 7 bases unmatched. The CDR3 coding sequence is TGTGCCAGCAGTTTAGGGGGGACTAGCCGCAGCTCCTACAATGAGCAGTTCTTC. Residues: CASSLGGTSRSSYNEQFF.

This clonotype was seen more than once but under ten times. V is TRBV30 and J is TRBJ1-2; D not resolved. Germline loops: CDR1 GTSNPN, CDR2 SVGIG (reference sequence). Trimming cost V 8 bases and J 7 bases, with 20 bases left between them. The CDR3 runs to 13 residues. CDR3: CARGRQAAIGYTF. The DNA for the CDR3 is TGTGCCCGGGGTCGGCAGGCAGCTATTGGCTACACCTTC.

V usage is TRBV30 and J usage is TRBJ2-5; TRBD1 matches 7 bases. Looked up from germline, CDR1 is GTSNPN and CDR2 is SVGIG (reference sequence). V was pared by 5 bases and J by 1 base, with 4 bases of the junction left unmatched. This CDR3 contains 13 residues. The CDR3 sequence is CAWATGSQETQYF. The CDR3 nucleotides are TGTGCCTGGGCGACAGGGTCCCAAGAGACCCAGTACTTC.

This clonotype was counted only a few times. The chain recombines TRBV24-1 with TRBJ2-3; D gene uncertain. Deletions cut 6 bases from V and 6 bases from J, with 9 bases between. This CDR3 contains 12 residues. Germline loops: CDR1 KGHDR, CDR2 SFDVKD. The CDR3 DNA sequence: TGTGCCACCAGTTCAATATGGGATACGCAGTATTTT. Its protein is CATSSIWDTQYF.

The chain uses TRBV15 and TRBJ1-1, with D possibly TRBD1 on 5 matching bases. Germline V gene data show CDR1 as LNHNV and CDR2 as YYDKDF (reference sequence). This CDR3 is built from 13 residues. Trimming left V 1 base short and J 6 bases short, with 9 bases between. CDR3 region: CATSRAGAAEAFF. CDR3 nucleotide sequence: TGTGCCACCAGCAGAGCTGGGGCGGCTGAAGCTTTCTTT.

The rearrangement links TRBV7-9 to TRBJ2-7; 9 bases line up with TRBD1. The CDR3 runs 14 residues. V dropped 5 bases and J dropped 4; count of bases not matched to a gene: 6. CDR1 and CDR2 from the germline V gene are SEHNR and FQNEAQ (reference sequence). The CDR3 DNA is TGTGCCAGCAGCACCGGGACAGGGCGATACGAGCAGTACTTC. It codes for CASSTGTGRYEQYF.

The chain combines TRBV11-2 with TRBJ2-1; 7 nucleotides line up with TRBD2. The CDR3 runs 17 residues. V was clipped by 6 bases and J by 2 bases; unmatched bases: 13. Per germline, CDR1 SGHAT and CDR2 FQNNGV. The CDR3 here is CASSSPRLAFTYNEQFF. DNA of the CDR3: TGTGCCAGCAGTTCTCCTCGACTAGCTTTTACCTACAATGAGCAGTTCTTC. The complete variable domain, with remaining parts taken from reference TRBV11-2 and TRBJ2-1, reads EAGVAQSPRYKIIEKRQSVAFWCNPISGHATLYWYQQILGQGPKLLIQFQNNGVVDDSQLPKDRFSAERLKGVDSTLKIQPAKLEDSAVYLCASSSPRLAFTYNEQFFGPGTRLTVL.

In this sample, this clonotype turned up many times. J is TRBJ2-3 and V is TRBV20-1; TRBD1 agrees at 9 bases. CDR3 length: 15 amino acids. Germline V CDR1 and CDR2: DFQATT, SNEGSKA (reference sequence). V shed 5 bases and J 2 bases; nucleotides not matched to a gene: 8. The CDR3 nucleotides read TGCAGTGCTCGCGGGGACAGGGATTACACAGATACGCAGTATTTT. This gives the protein CSARGDRDYTDTQYF.

This clonotype was seen repeatedly, ten times or more. V and J are TRBV12-3 or TRBV12-4 and TRBJ2-1; 8 bases match TRBD1. The CDR3 is made up of 15 amino acids. Trimming cost V 0 bases and J 8 bases; bases outside gene matches: 6. Here the CDR3 reads CASSLAGTGGDEQFF. DNA of the CDR3: TGTGCCAGCAGTTTAGCCGGGACAGGTGGCGATGAGCAGTTCTTC.

This chain connects TRBV20-1 to TRBJ1-1; TRBD1 matches at 7 bases. The CDR3 is made up of 14 amino acids. V lost 4 bases to trimming and J lost 5 bases; unmatched junction nucleotides: 10. CDR1 DFQATT and CDR2 SNEGSKA come from the germline V gene (reference sequence). CDR3 sequence (DNA): TGCAGTGCTAATTTAGGGGGCGCGTTAACTGAAGCTTTCTTT. It specifies CSANLGGALTEAFF.

This rearrangement joins TRBV15 to TRBJ2-3; D ambiguous. Trimming pared 0 bases from V and 2 bases from J, leaving 15 bases between. CDR1 and CDR2 from the germline V gene are LNHNV and YYDKDF (reference sequence). The CDR3 loop spans 17 amino acids. The CDR3 DNA follows: TGTGCCACCAGCAGAGATAGGTACGCAAGCTCCACAGATACGCAGTATTTT. Translating it yields CATSRDRYASSTDTQYF.

The chain carries TRBV5-6 and TRBJ2-1; the match to TRBD2 covers 11 bases. CDR1 and CDR2 (germline): SGHDT, YYEEEE. V lost 0 bases and J lost 14; bases outside the gene matches: 1. This CDR3 spans 12 amino acids. DNA of the CDR3: TGTGCCAGCAGCTTGGGGGGACTAGCGGAGTTCTTC. Its protein product is CASSLGGLAEFF.